These 20 T cell receptor beta chains share one sample of origin, sequenced in a study of blood T cell repertoires in COVID-19. Sequenced by immunoSEQ multiplex PCR; TCRdb stores in-frame clones only, minus some. The sample lists some 230,000 clones; 70% to 90% were seen once. Sequenced sample: peripheral blood. These receptor sequences come from a man between 40 and 49 years old with acute or convalescent COVID-19.

The rearrangement joins TRBV6-5 to TRBJ2-7, with TRBD1 matching 7 bases. Germline V CDR1 and CDR2: MNHEY, SVGAGI. V shed 7 bases and J 1 base; nucleotides not matched to a gene: 10. The CDR3 runs to 15 residues. The CDR3: CASMDLHRGSYEQYF. CDR3 bases: TGTGCCAGCATGGATCTTCACAGGGGATCCTACGAGCAGTACTTC.

The rearrangement joins TRBV5-5 to TRBJ1-2, with 7 bases identical to TRBD1. The germline V gene has CDR1 SGHKS and CDR2 YYEKEE (reference sequence). The V and J ends lost 4 bases and 7 bases, in that order; junction bases with no gene match: 13. The CDR3 covers 15 residues. The CDR3 sequence: CASSTMRDSSAGYTF. The CDR3 DNA reads TGTGCCAGCAGCACTATGAGGGACAGCTCGGCTGGCTACACCTTC.

This chain links TRBV28 with TRBJ1-5; tentatively, D is TRBD1 (5 bases). Germline V gene data show CDR1 as MDHEN and CDR2 as SYDVKM. With 9 bases removed from V and 7 bases from J, the gap between germline ends came to 13 bases. CDR3 length equals 12 residues. CDR3 coding DNA: TGTGCCAGTGGGGGGGGAAACCAGCCCCAGCATTTT. It specifies CASGGGNQPQHF.

The gene calls are TRBV5-6 and TRBJ1-2; D possibly corresponds to TRBD1 (5 bases). Germline V gives CDR1 SGHDT, CDR2 YYEEEE. V gave up 0 bases and J gave up 6 bases, with 9 bases separating them. The CDR3 consists of 13 residues. The chain's CDR3 is CASSLVAQDGYTF. CDR3 sequence (DNA): TGTGCCAGCAGCTTGGTGGCACAGGATGGCTACACCTTC.

The chain employs TRBV5-6 and TRBJ2-1, with TRBD2 identical over 7 bases. Germline values: CDR1 SGHDT, CDR2 YYEEEE. CDR3 length: 16 residues. J was trimmed by 3 bases and V by 4 bases; bases with no gene match: 10. Here the CDR3 reads CASSALWRGSYNEQFF. The CDR3 DNA sequence: TGTGCCAGCAGCGCCTTGTGGCGGGGGAGCTACAATGAGCAGTTCTTC.

This clone was counted a few times. The chain couples TRBV10-3 to TRBJ1-5, with D unclear. Germline V gene data show CDR1 as ENHRY and CDR2 as SYGVKD. V lost 2 bases and J 10 bases, leaving 9 bases between the germline ends. CDR3 length: 12 amino acids. CDR3 protein: CAISEGEKPQHF. The DNA for the CDR3 is TGTGCCATCAGTGAGGGAGAGAAACCCCAGCATTTT.

The V gene is TRBV6-2 or TRBV6-3, the J gene TRBJ2-1, with TRBD2 matching 7 bases. The CDR3 has 14 amino acids. With 6 bases clipped from V and 3 bases from J, the junction kept 5 bases outside the gene matches. In germline, CDR1 is MNHEY, CDR2 SVGEGT. Here the CDR3 reads CASSLLADYNEQFF. As DNA, the CDR3 is TGTGCCAGCAGCCTTCTAGCGGACTACAATGAGCAGTTCTTC.

This sequence joins TRBV10-3 and TRBJ1-1, with unresolved D. The CDR3 runs 13 residues. CDR1 is ENHRY and CDR2 is SYGVKD in the germline V gene. The V and J ends lost 0 bases and 7 bases respectively, with 9 bases between them. CDR3 coding DNA: TGTGCCATCAGTGAGTCTAGACAAGGTGAAGCTTTCTTT. As protein: CAISESRQGEAFF.

CDR3 loop: CASSSSSGGADNEQFF. DNA of the CDR3: TGTGCCAGCAGCTCCAGTAGCGGGGGGGCCGACAATGAGCAGTTCTTC. V and J are TRBV6-9 and TRBJ2-1, with 11 bases matching TRBD2. This CDR3 contains 16 residues. V was clipped by 6 bases and J by 5 bases; unmatched bases: 9. CDR1 and CDR2 (germline): MNHGY, SVAAGI.

This chain uses TRBV2 with TRBJ1-4; 7 nucleotides agree with TRBD1. In germline, CDR1 is SNHLY, CDR2 FYNNEI. With V trimmed by 4 bases and J by 6 bases, 5 bases remained unmatched. The CDR3 has 14 amino acids. The CDR3 nucleotides read TGTGCCAGCAGTGCAGGGGACAGTTATGAAAAACTGTTTTTT. Its translation is CASSAGDSYEKLFF.

This chain links TRBV5-1 with TRBJ1-1; a possible D gene is TRBD1 (5 bases). This CDR3 has 15 residues. Trimming cost V 4 bases and J 1 base, with 14 bases left between them. Germline-derived CDR1 and CDR2 are SGHRS and YFSETQ. DNA of the CDR3: TGCGCCAGCAGCCCCCTGGGCGGGGGGAACACTGAAGCTTTCTTT. It yields the protein CASSPLGGGNTEAFF.

The chain employs TRBV27 and TRBJ2-2; 11 bases map to TRBD2. The CDR3 length is 18 residues. Per germline, CDR1 MNHEY and CDR2 SMNVEV (reference sequence). With V trimmed by 5 bases and J by 5 bases, 13 bases remained unmatched. DNA of the CDR3: TGTGCCAGCAGTCGTAGCGGGGGGGCCAGGGGTGGAACCGGGGAGCTGTTTTTT. Protein: CASSRSGGARGGTGELFF.

The rearrangement links TRBV5-1 to TRBJ2-1; no clear D. Per the germline V gene, CDR1 is SGHRS and CDR2 is YFSETQ. There are 15 residues in the CDR3. V was shortened by 4 bases and J by 0 bases, with 11 bases between the two germline ends. The CDR3 DNA follows: TGCGCCAGCAGCGAAGCTGTCCCCTCCTACAATGAGCAGTTCTTC. Its translation is CASSEAVPSYNEQFF.

The chain is built from TRBV9 and TRBJ2-7; TRBD1 agrees at 7 bases. With V trimmed by 0 bases and J by 6 bases, 6 bases remained unmatched. From germline, CDR1 is SGDLS and CDR2 YYNGEE. This CDR3 has 14 amino acids. The CDR3, as DNA: TGTGCCAGCAGCGTAGGAGGGGCAGGGGGCGAGCAGTACTTC. The encoded protein is CASSVGGAGGEQYF.

The rearrangement joins TRBV6-5 to TRBJ1-1, with 9 bases fitting TRBD1. V was clipped by 4 bases and J by 4 bases; unmatched bases: 7. The CDR3 is made up of 15 amino acids. CDR1 and CDR2 from the germline V gene are MNHEY and SVGAGI. The CDR3 sequence: CASSLTPGQGTEAFF. CDR3 nucleotide sequence: TGTGCCAGCAGTTTGACCCCGGGACAGGGCACTGAAGCTTTCTTT.

The chain carries TRBV7-3 and TRBJ2-2; weak D call: TRBD1 (6 bases). Germline assignment: CDR1 SGHTA and CDR2 FQGTGA. There are 14 residues in the CDR3. V shed 0 bases and J shed 7 bases, with 9 bases lying between them. CDR3 nucleotide sequence: TGTGCCAGCAGCTTAACTAGGGGGAACGGGGAGCTGTTTTTT. The encoded protein is CASSLTRGNGELFF.

This clone was seen a handful of times. The genes are TRBV5-4 and TRBJ1-3; tentative D call: TRBD1 (5 bases). V was clipped by 6 bases and J by 1 base, with 11 bases between them. There are 14 residues in the CDR3. Germline V CDR1 and CDR2: SGHNT, YYREEE (reference sequence). CDR3 nucleotides: TGTGCCAGCACTCAGGGTACTTCTGGAAACACCATATATTTT. Translating gives CASTQGTSGNTIYF. Using reference TRBV5-4 and TRBJ1-3 for the parts outside the CDR3, the full variable domain is ETGVTQSPTHLIKTRGQQVTLRCSSQSGHNTVSWYQQALGQGPQFIFQYYREEENGRGNFPPRFSGLQFPNYSSELNVNALELDDSALYLCASTQGTSGNTIYFGEGSWLTVV.

This clone is a singleton in its sample. The chain uses TRBV19 and TRBJ2-7, with 10 nucleotides matching TRBD2. The V and J ends lost 6 bases and 5 bases, in that order; junction bases with no gene match: 7. The CDR3 spans 14 residues. CDR1 and CDR2 (germline): LNHDA, SQIVND (reference sequence). CDR3 protein: CASSLSAGGHEQYF. CDR3 sequence (DNA): TGTGCCAGTAGCCTTTCAGCGGGGGGGCACGAGCAGTACTTC.

The genes are TRBV7-6 and TRBJ2-1, with a possible D match to TRBD1 (7 bases). Trimming cost V 3 bases and J 7 bases, with 13 bases left between them. This CDR3 spans 14 amino acids. Germline values: CDR1 SGHVS, CDR2 FNYEAQ. CDR3 in DNA: TGTGCCAGCAGCTTGTGGACAGGAGGGAATGAGCAGTTCTTC. Translated: CASSLWTGGNEQFF.

This clone turned up a few times. V gene TRBV5-1 combines with J gene TRBJ1-4, with D uncertain. The V gene's germline CDR1 is SGHRS and CDR2 YFSETQ. CDR3 size: 15 residues. Trimming pared 6 bases from V and 4 bases from J, leaving 16 bases between. The CDR3 bases are TGCGCCAGCAAACTTACGGGAGCTCTTAATGAAAAACTGTTTTTT. Translation: CASKLTGALNEKLFF.